The rows below give T cell receptor beta chains drawn from one sample of a study of identifying expanded T cells in peripheral blood. The assay was immunoSEQ multiplex PCR, and TCRdb's table has in-frame clones only and misses some. Of some 78,000 clones listed, roughly 84% are singletons. The sample taken for sequencing was blood. Source of these receptors: a person aged 18 to 75 in good health. Each CDR3 is given with its conserved first and last residue. Fields, in order: CDR3 DNA, CDR3 protein, clone size, D gene, J gene, V gene. A D gene is named only where the DNA matches it firmly. Part of the rows lack a size; the others show once, few, many or a class for expanded clones.

TGTGCCAGTACCCTCTGGGGGGACCCGAACACCGGGGAGCTGTTTTTT CASTLWGDPNTGELFF NA NA TRBJ2-2 TRBV19
TGTGCCAGCAGTGCGAGGGACACTGAAGCTTTCTTT CASSARDTEAFF NA NA TRBJ1-1 TRBV6-1
TGCGCCAGCAGTGAGCTGGGGAAGGCTTCCGAGCAGTACTTC CASSELGKASEQYF NA NA TRBJ2-7 TRBV10-2
TGTGCCAGCAGCTTTGGACTAGCGGGAAGGTTGGGCGGGGAGCTGTTTTTT CASSFGLAGRLGGELFF NA TRBD2 TRBJ2-2 TRBV7-2
TGTGCCAGCAGCTTGGGGGGAACCTACAATGAGCAGTTCTTC CASSLGGTYNEQFF NA NA TRBJ2-1 TRBV11-3
TGTGCCAGTAGCATAGGACAGCCGAACACTGAAGCTTTCTTT CASSIGQPNTEAFF once NA TRBJ1-1 TRBV19
TGTGCCAGCAGCGTAGACAGGGGGAGAGGCTACACCTTC CASSVDRGRGYTF NA TRBD1 TRBJ1-2 TRBV2
TGCAGTGCTATGAAGACCCTCGAGCAGTACTTC CSAMKTLEQYF few NA TRBJ2-7 TRBV20-1
TGTGCCAGCAGCCCCCAGCGGGCTTCCTACGAGCAGTACTTC CASSPQRASYEQYF NA NA TRBJ2-7 TRBV7-9
TGCAGCGTTAGTCTAGGAGGGACCGATACGCAGTATTTT CSVSLGGTDTQYF NA NA TRBJ2-3 TRBV29-1
TGCGCCAGCAGCCAAGATACTCCGGGCTCCTCCTACGAGCAGTACTTC CASSQDTPGSSYEQYF few NA TRBJ2-7 TRBV4-1
TGTGCTAGTGGTTTGGTAGAGACGGGAGGGCAAGAGACCCAGTACTTC CASGLVETGGQETQYF NA TRBD2 TRBJ2-5 TRBV12-5
TGTGCCAGCAGCCGAGAGGCAGGGGGCACTGAAAAACTGTTTTTT CASSREAGGTEKLFF NA TRBD1 TRBJ1-4 TRBV7-2
TGTTGCTTACTCGGGGGCGCGGGTGGCTACACCTTC CCLLGGAGGYTF NA NA TRBJ1-2 TRBV7-9
TGTGCCAGCATCCTAGGGGAGGGGAGATACACCATATATTTT CASILGEGRYTIYF NA NA TRBJ1-3 TRBV6-1
TGTGCCAGCTCGGAGGGGGGCTCCCAAGAGACCCAGTACTTC CASSEGGSQETQYF NA NA TRBJ2-5 TRBV6-1
TGTGCCAGTAGTATAGGGGGATTCTCTGGGGCCAACGTCCTGACTTTC CASSIGGFSGANVLTF NA NA TRBJ2-6 TRBV19
TGTGCCAGCGCCCGGACTAGCGGGAGCACAGATACGCAGTATTTT CASARTSGSTDTQYF NA TRBD2 TRBJ2-3 TRBV6-4
TGCGCCAGCAGCTTGCAGGGAAGGGAGACCCAGTACTTC CASSLQGRETQYF once NA TRBJ2-5 TRBV5-1
TGCGCCAGCAGCCAAGATCTAGAGTCGAAAAACGGTTTCTTC CASSQDLESKNGFF NA NA TRBJ2-4 TRBV4-3
TGTGCCAGCAGTCGGGACAGCAACCAAGAGACCCAGTACTTC CASSRDSNQETQYF NA TRBD1 TRBJ2-5 TRBV7-3
TGTGCCAGCAGCTTTGATCTTGGAAACACCATATATTTT CASSFDLGNTIYF NA NA TRBJ1-3 TRBV7-2
TGTGCCAGCAGCGTCCTGGACAGGGGAGGTGGAAACACCATATATTTT CASSVLDRGGGNTIYF NA TRBD1 TRBJ1-3 TRBV9
TGTGCCAGCAGTCTGACTGGCGAGGGTCAAAAAGAGACCCAGTACTTC CASSLTGEGQKETQYF NA NA TRBJ2-5 TRBV28
TGCAGCGTTGAGGGGCGGGCCGGGGACGAGCAGTACTTC CSVEGRAGDEQYF NA NA TRBJ2-7 TRBV29-1
TGTGCCTGGAGTGGGACTAGCGGGTTCTACAATGAGCAGTTCTTC CAWSGTSGFYNEQFF NA TRBD2 TRBJ2-1 TRBV30
TGTGCCAGCAAAACAGAGATCTCTGGAAACACCATATATTTT CASKTEISGNTIYF NA NA TRBJ1-3 TRBV7-2
TGTGCCAGTAGTTCAGGGGTTGGAGAATATGGCTACACCTTC CASSSGVGEYGYTF NA NA TRBJ1-2 TRBV19
TGTGCCAGCAGCCCCACCGCGGGAGGTGACTACGAGCAGTACTTC CASSPTAGGDYEQYF NA TRBD2 TRBJ2-7 TRBV7-2
TGTGCCAGCAGCCAAGGATGGGGACTAGCGGGGGGAAGCTCCTACAATGAGCAGTTCTTC CASSQGWGLAGGSSYNEQFF NA TRBD2 TRBJ2-1 TRBV4-2
TGTGCCACCAGCAGAGCATTAGCGGGAGAGGCCTACGAGCAGTACTTC CATSRALAGEAYEQYF NA TRBD2 TRBJ2-7 TRBV15
TGTGCCAGCAGACTACCTGACCAGCCCCAGCATTTT CASRLPDQPQHF NA NA TRBJ1-5 TRBV28
TGTGCCAGCACCAGGGGCGAGAGCTCCTACGAGCAGTACTTC CASTRGESSYEQYF NA NA TRBJ2-7 TRBV9
TGTGCCAGCAGTGATTGGGGGCCTGGCTACACCTTC CASSDWGPGYTF NA NA TRBJ1-2 TRBV6-1
TGTGCCAGCAGCCAGCAAGACAGGTCCTACGAGCAGTACTTC CASSQQDRSYEQYF NA NA TRBJ2-7 TRBV7-8
TGTGCCAGCAGCTTAGGAGGGACCTACGAGCAGTACTTC CASSLGGTYEQYF few NA TRBJ2-7 TRBV7-6
TGCGCCAGCAGCAAAGCCGCGGGGCCAGCTGGAAACACCATATATTTT CASSKAAGPAGNTIYF NA NA TRBJ1-3 TRBV4-3
TGTGCCAGCAATATAAGGGACTCCTACGAGCAGTACTTC CASNIRDSYEQYF NA NA TRBJ2-7 TRBV6-6
TGTGCCAGCAGTTTTAGGCCACCCGGGACAGCGGCCGGGATCAACAATTACGAGCAGTACTTC CASSFRPPGTAAGINNYEQYF NA TRBD1 TRBJ2-7 TRBV27
TGTGCCAGCAGTGAGGGACTAAACTATCAAGAGACCCAGTACTTC CASSEGLNYQETQYF NA TRBD2 TRBJ2-5 TRBV6-1
TGCGCCAGCAGTGAGGGGGGCGGAACTGAAGCTTTCTTT CASSEGGGTEAFF once NA TRBJ1-1 TRBV10-2
TGCGCCAGCAGCCAGGGACAGGGGGGCACTGAAGCTTTCTTT CASSQGQGGTEAFF few TRBD1 TRBJ1-1 TRBV5-1
TGTGCCAGCAGCTATGGACTAGCGGGCTCCTACGAGCAGTACTTC CASSYGLAGSYEQYF NA TRBD2 TRBJ2-7 TRBV5-4
TGTGCCAGCAGCCCTCTAGTGGGAGGGAAAGATACGCAGTATTTT CASSPLVGGKDTQYF NA TRBD2 TRBJ2-3 TRBV9
TGTGCCAGCAGTTTAACGTGGGATCAGCCCCAGCATTTT CASSLTWDQPQHF NA NA TRBJ1-5 TRBV27
TGTGCCAGCACTCCGGGACTAGCGGGAACAGATACGCAGTATTTT CASTPGLAGTDTQYF NA TRBD2 TRBJ2-3 TRBV7-3
TGTGCCAGCAGCTCAGTCAGGGGGTCCCCCCATGTAAACTATGGCTACACCTTC CASSSVRGSPHVNYGYTF NA TRBD1 TRBJ1-2 TRBV7-6
TGTGCCAGCAGGCAATCAGGGGGCGGCAATCAGCCCCAGCATTTT CASRQSGGGNQPQHF NA TRBD1 TRBJ1-5 TRBV5-6
TGTGCCAGCTCACCCCCTAGCGGGACCGCAGATACGCAGTATTTT CASSPPSGTADTQYF NA TRBD2 TRBJ2-3 TRBV18
TGTGCCATCAGTCCTACAGCTGATGAGCAGTTCTTC CAISPTADEQFF NA NA TRBJ2-1 TRBV10-3
TGTGCCAGCAGTAAGGGAATAGAGACCCAGTACTTC CASSKGIETQYF NA NA TRBJ2-5 TRBV13
TGTGCCAGCAGCTCAGCGGCAGGGGTAGAGACCCAGTACTTC CASSSAAGVETQYF NA NA TRBJ2-5 TRBV7-2
TGTGCCAGCATTGGAGGGTTTAGCACAGATACGCAGTATTTT CASIGGFSTDTQYF NA NA TRBJ2-3 TRBV2
TGTGCCAGCAGCGTAGCGGGTACCCAGGGTGCCGAGCAGTACTTC CASSVAGTQGAEQYF NA NA TRBJ2-7 TRBV9
TGTGCCAGCAGCTTAGCTCGGGACAACCAGGAGCAGTTCTTC CASSLARDNQEQFF NA NA TRBJ2-1 TRBV11-3
TGTGCCAGCAGCTTAACTCCTTCTGGGGCCAACGTCCTGACTTTC CASSLTPSGANVLTF NA NA TRBJ2-6 TRBV7-9
TGCGCCAGCAGCTTGGCCGGCTCTAGCACAGATACGCAGTATTTT CASSLAGSSTDTQYF NA NA TRBJ2-3 TRBV5-1
TGTGCCAGCAGTTACTCGCACGTCGGGGAAAAACTGTTTTTT CASSYSHVGEKLFF NA NA TRBJ1-4 TRBV6-5
TGTGCCAGCAGCTTAGGGACTAGCAGAGAGACCCAGTACTTC CASSLGTSRETQYF NA TRBD2 TRBJ2-5 TRBV7-8
TGTGCCAGCAGCCCGACTAGCGGGAGCGCGGAGACCCAGTACTTC CASSPTSGSAETQYF NA TRBD2 TRBJ2-5 TRBV5-6